This T cell receptor (beta chain) originates from a study of T cells in Graves' hyperthyroidism and ophthalmopathy. Study background: Peripheral blood was collected at initial diagnosis, before any treatment.

Amplified TCR beta CDR3 regions came from RNA transcripts. HTBI primers drove first-round RT-PCR of the TCR CDR3. TCRdb re-derived calls from the multiplex PCR reads in MiXCR, one entry per CDR3 protein. The sample lists 490,000 or so distinct CDR3 sequences; 15% to 20% were seen once. This clonotype was seen many times. In making diagnoses, clinical symptoms, serum thyroxine and TRAb, thyroid ultrasound and orbital computed tomography were all used. Fresh peripheral blood, approximately 10 ml, was the source of the PBMCs. CDR1 is DFQATT and CDR2 is SNEGSKA in the germline V gene (reference sequence). The trim removed 0 bases at V and 8 bases at J, leaving 16 bases unmatched. The CDR3 is 18 amino acids.

This TCR was sampled from a woman aged 30 to 39 with Graves' ophthalmopathy. The chain joins TRBV20-1 to TRBJ2-1; 10 bases fit TRBD2. Sequencing was carried out using blood. The DNA of the CDR3 is TGCAGTGCTAGAGATGGGCTAGCGGGAGTAGTCATCCCGGATGAGCAGTTCTTC. Its protein product is CSARDGLAGVVIPDEQFF.